This T cell receptor beta chain was sequenced during a study of blood T cell repertoires in COVID-19. At the level of the study: Acute and convalescent COVID-19 samples came from the United States, Italy and Spain. The analysed material was cDNA or gDNA that came from T cells, B-cell-depleted T cells, or PBMCs.

Study processing details: Reference gene primer amplification gave nucleated cell count estimates. Some clones are missing from TCRdb's copy, which holds only in-frame ones; the method was immunoSEQ multiplex PCR. D and trimming were read from the DNA, whereas the V and J calls and clone size are those reported in that table. The profile shows under 80,000 clones, 80% to 90% of them singletons. V lost 5 bases and J lost 3, with 13 bases in between. The length of the CDR3 is 15 residues. CDR1 is MNHNY, CDR2 SVGAGI, per germline (reference sequence). The rearrangement links TRBV6-6 to TRBJ2-2; D is possibly TRBD1 (6 bases). This TCR came from a man between 60 and 75 years old with acute or convalescent COVID-19. Sequenced input: peripheral blood. The CDR3 DNA sequence: TGTGCCAGCAGTAACCAACAGGGCTACACCGGGGAGCTGTTTTTT. Encoded protein: CASSNQQGYTGELFF.